This TCR beta chain is drawn from a study of identical twins. TCRdb recomputed calls from the 5' RACE reads with MiXCR, one row per CDR3 protein. Of about 890,000 distinct CDR3 sequences detected, 12% appear once; the ten largest clones hold around 1.5%. Another study also made use of these data, one on yellow fever vaccine responses in identical twins.

The origin of this receptor is a woman between 18 and 29 years old in good health. The sequenced sample was PBMCs.

The CDR3 sequence: CATQGYGEKLFF. In DNA, the CDR3 is TGTGCCACCCAGGGATATGGCGAAAAACTGTTTTTT. The rearrangement joins TRBV24-1 to TRBJ1-4, with a tentative D call TRBD1 (5 bases). Trimming shortened V by 9 bases and J by 8 bases, and 12 bases separated the two germline ends. CDR1 and CDR2 from the germline V gene are KGHDR and SFDVKD. CDR3 size: 12 residues.